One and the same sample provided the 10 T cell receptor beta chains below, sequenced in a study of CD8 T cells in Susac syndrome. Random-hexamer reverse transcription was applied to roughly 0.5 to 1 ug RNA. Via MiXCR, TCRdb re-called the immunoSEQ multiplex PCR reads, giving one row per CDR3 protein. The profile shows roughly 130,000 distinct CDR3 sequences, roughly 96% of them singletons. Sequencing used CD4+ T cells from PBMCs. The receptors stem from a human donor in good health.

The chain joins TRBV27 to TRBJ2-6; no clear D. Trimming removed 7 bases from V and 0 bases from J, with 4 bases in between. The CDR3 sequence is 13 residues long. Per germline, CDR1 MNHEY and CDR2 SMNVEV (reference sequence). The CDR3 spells CASTSSGANVLTF. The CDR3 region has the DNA TGTGCCAGCACCTCCTCTGGGGCCAACGTCCTGACTTTC.

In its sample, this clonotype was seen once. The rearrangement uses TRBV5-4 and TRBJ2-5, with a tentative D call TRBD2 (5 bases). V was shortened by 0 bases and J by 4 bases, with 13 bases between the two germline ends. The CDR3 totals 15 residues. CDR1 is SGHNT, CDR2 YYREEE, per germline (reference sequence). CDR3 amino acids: CASSLAGVGRETQYF. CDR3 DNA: TGTGCCAGCAGCTTGGCCGGGGTAGGGCGAGAGACCCAGTACTTC.

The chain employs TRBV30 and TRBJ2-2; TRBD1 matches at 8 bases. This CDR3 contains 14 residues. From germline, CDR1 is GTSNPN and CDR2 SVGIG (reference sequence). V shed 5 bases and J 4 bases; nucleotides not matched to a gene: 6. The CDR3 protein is CAWDPTGATGELFF. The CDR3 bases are TGTGCCTGGGACCCGACAGGGGCCACCGGGGAGCTGTTTTTT. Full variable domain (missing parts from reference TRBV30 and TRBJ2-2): SQTIHQWPATLVQPVGSPLSLECTVEGTSNPNLYWYRQAAGRGLQLLFYSVGIGQISSEVPQNLSASRPQDRQFILSSKKLLLSDSGFYLCAWDPTGATGELFFGEGSRLTVL.

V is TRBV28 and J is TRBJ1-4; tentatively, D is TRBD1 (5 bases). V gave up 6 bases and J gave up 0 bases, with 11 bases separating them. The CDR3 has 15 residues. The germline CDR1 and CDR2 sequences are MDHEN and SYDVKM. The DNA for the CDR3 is TGTGCCAGCAGCCCGGACAAAACAACTAATGAAAAACTGTTTTTT. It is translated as CASSPDKTTNEKLFF.

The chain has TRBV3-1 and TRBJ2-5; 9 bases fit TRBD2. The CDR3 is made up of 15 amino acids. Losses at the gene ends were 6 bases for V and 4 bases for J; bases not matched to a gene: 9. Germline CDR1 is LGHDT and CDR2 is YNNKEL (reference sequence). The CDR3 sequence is CASREAGGGVETQYF. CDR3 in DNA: TGTGCCAGCAGAGAAGCGGGAGGAGGCGTAGAGACCCAGTACTTC.

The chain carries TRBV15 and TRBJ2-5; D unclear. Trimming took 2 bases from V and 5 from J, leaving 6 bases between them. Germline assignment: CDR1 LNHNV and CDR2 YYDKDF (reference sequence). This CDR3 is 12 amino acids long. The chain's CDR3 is CATSRNLETQYF. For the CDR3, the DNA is TGTGCCACCAGCAGAAATCTCGAGACCCAGTACTTC. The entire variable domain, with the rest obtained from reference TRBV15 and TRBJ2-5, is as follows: DAMVIQNPRYQVTQFGKPVTLSCSQTLNHNVMYWYQQKSSQAPKLLFHYYDKDFNNEADTPDNFQSRRPNTSFCFLDIRSPGLGDTAMYLCATSRNLETQYFGPGTRLLVL.

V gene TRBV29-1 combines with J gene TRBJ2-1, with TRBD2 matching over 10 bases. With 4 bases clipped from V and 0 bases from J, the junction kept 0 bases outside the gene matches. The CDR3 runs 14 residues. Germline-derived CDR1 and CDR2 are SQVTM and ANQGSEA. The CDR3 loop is CSVASGSSYNEQFF. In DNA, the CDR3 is TGCAGCGTTGCTAGCGGGAGCTCCTACAATGAGCAGTTCTTC.

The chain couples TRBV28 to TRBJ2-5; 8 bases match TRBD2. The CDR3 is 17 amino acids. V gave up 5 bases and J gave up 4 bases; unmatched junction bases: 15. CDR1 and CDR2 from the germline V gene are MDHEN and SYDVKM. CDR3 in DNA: TGTGCCAGCAGTACCGCAGGGGCGGGAGGTGCGGGAGAGACCCAGTACTTC. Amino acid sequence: CASSTAGAGGAGETQYF.

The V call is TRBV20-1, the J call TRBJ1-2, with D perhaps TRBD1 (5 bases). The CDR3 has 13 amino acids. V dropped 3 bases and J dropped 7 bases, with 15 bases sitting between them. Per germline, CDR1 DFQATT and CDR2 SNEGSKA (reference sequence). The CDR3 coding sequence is TGCAGTGCTAGGGACAACCCCACAGGTGGCTACACCTTC. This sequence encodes CSARDNPTGGYTF.

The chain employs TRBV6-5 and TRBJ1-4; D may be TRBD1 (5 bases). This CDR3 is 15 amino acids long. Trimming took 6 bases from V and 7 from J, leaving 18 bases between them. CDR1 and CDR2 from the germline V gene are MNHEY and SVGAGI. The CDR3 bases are TGTGCCAGCAGACTTGCACCGACAGTGGCTGAAAAACTGTTTTTT. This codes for CASRLAPTVAEKLFF.